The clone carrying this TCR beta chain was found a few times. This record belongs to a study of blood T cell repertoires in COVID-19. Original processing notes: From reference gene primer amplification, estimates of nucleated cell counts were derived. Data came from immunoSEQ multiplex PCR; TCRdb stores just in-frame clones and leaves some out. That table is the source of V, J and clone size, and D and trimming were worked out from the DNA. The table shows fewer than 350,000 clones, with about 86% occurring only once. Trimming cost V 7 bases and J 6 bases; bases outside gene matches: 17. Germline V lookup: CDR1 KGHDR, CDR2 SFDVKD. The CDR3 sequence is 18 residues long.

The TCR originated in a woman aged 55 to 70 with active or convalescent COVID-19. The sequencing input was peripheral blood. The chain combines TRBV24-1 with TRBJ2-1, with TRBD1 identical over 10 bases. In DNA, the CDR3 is TGTGCCACCAGAACGGGACAGGGGAGGGTTTGTGCCTCCAATGAGCAGTTCTTC. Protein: CATRTGQGRVCASNEQFF.